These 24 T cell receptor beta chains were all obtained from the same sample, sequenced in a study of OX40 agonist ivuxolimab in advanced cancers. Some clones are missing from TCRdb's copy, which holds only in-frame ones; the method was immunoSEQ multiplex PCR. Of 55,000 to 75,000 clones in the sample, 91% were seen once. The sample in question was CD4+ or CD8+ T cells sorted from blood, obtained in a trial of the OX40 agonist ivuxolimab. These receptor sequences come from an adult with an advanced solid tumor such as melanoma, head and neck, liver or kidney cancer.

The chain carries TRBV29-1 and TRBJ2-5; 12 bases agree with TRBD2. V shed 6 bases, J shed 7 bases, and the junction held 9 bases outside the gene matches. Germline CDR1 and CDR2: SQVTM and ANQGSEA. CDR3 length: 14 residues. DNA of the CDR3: TGCAGCGTGGAGCTAGCGGGAGGGGTTGGGACCCAGTACTTC. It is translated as CSVELAGGVGTQYF.

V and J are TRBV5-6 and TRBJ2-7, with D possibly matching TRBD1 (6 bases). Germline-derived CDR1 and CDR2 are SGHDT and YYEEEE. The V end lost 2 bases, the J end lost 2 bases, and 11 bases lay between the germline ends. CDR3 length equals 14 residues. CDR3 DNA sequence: TGTGCCAGCAGCTTTTGGGGGCACACCTACGAGCAGTACTTC. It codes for CASSFWGHTYEQYF.

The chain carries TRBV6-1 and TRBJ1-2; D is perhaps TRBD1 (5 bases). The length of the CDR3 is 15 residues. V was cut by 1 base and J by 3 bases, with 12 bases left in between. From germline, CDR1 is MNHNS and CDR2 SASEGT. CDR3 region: CASSEVVQAYYGYTF. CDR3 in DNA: TGTGCCAGCAGTGAAGTTGTACAGGCATACTATGGCTACACCTTC.

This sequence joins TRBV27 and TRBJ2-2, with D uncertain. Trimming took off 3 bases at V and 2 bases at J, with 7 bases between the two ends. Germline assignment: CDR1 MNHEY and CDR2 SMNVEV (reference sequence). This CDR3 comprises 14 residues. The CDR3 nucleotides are TGTGCCAGCAGTTTCTTAAGTAACACCGGGGAGCTGTTTTTT. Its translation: CASSFLSNTGELFF.

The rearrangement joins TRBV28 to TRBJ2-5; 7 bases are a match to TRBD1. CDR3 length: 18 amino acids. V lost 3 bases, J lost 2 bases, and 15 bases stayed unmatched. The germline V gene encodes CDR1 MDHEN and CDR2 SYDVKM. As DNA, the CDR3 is TGTGCCAGCAGTTTCGCGGTAGCACAGGGGATTCGTCAAGAGACCCAGTACTTC. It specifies CASSFAVAQGIRQETQYF.

The CDR3 region has the DNA TGTGCCAGCAGCCCTGAAGGATTTGACCAAGAGACCCAGTACTTC. This gives the protein CASSPEGFDQETQYF. J is TRBJ2-5 and V is TRBV7-8; D remains ambiguous. Trimming pared 5 bases from V and 0 bases from J, leaving 13 bases between. This CDR3 spans 15 amino acids. The germline CDR1 and CDR2 sequences are SGHVS and FQNEAQ.

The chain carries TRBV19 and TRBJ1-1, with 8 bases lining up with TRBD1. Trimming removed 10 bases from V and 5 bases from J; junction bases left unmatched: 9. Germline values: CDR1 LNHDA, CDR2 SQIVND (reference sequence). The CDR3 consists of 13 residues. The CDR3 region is CATQQGDNTEAFF. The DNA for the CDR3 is TGTGCCACCCAACAGGGGGATAATACTGAAGCTTTCTTT.

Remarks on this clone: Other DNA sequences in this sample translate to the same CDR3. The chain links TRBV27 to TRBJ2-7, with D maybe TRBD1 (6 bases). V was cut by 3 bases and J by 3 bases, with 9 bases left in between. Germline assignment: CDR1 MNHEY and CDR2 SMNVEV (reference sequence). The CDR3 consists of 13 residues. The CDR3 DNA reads TGTGCCAGCAGTTTTAGGGGGAGCTACGAGCAGTACTTC. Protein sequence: CASSFRGSYEQYF.

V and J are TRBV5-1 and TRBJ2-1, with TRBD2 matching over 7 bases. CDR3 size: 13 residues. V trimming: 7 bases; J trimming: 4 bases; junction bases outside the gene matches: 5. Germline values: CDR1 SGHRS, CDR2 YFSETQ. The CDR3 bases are TGCGCCAGCTCAGAAGCGGGATACAATGAGCAGTTCTTC. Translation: CASSEAGYNEQFF.

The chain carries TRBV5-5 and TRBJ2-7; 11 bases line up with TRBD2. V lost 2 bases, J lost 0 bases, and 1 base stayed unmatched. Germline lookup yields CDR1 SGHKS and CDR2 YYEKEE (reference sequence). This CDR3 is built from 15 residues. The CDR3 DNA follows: TGTGCCAGCAGCTTTACTAGCGGGAGCTCCTACGAGCAGTACTTC. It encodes CASSFTSGSSYEQYF.

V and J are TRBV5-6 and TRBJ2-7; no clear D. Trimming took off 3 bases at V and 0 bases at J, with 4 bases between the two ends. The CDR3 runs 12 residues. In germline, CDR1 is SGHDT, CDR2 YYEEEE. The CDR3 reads CASSSSSYEQYF. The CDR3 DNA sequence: TGTGCCAGCAGCTCGAGCTCCTACGAGCAGTACTTC.

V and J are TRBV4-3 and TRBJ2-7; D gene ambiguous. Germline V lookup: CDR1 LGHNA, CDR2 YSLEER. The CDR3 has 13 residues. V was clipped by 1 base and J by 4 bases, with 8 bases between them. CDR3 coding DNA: TGCGCCAGCAGCCAAGGGACGCAGTACGAGCAGTACTTC. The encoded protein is CASSQGTQYEQYF.

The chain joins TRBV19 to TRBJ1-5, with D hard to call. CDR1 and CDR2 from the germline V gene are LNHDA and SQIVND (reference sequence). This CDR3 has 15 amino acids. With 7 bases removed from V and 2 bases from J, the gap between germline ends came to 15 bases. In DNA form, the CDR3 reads TGTGCCAGTATGGGCAGCCCTTGGGGCAATCAGCCCCAGCATTTT. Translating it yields CASMGSPWGNQPQHF. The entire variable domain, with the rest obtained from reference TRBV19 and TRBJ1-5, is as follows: DGGITQSPKYLFRKEGQNVTLSCEQNLNHDAMYWYRQDPGQGLRLIYYSQIVNDFQKGDIAEGYSVSREKKESFPLTVTSAQKNPTAFYLCASMGSPWGNQPQHFGDGTRLSIL.

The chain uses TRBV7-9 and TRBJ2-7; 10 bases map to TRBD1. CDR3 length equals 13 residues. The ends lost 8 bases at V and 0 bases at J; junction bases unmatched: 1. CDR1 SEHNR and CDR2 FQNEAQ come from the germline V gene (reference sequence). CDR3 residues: CASRTGGSYEQYF. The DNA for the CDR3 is TGTGCCAGCCGGACAGGGGGCTCCTACGAGCAGTACTTC.

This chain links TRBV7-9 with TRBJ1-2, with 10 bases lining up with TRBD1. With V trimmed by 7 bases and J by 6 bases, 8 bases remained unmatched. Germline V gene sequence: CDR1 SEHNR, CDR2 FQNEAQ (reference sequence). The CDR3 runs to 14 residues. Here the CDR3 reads CASNGDRGYDGYTF. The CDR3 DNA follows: TGTGCCAGCAACGGGGACAGGGGATACGATGGCTACACCTTC.

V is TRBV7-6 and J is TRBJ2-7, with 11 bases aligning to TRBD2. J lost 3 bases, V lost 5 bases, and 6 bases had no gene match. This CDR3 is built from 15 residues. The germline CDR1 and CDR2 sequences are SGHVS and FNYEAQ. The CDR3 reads CASSQTSGSYYEQYF. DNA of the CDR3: TGTGCCAGCAGCCAAACTAGCGGGAGTTACTACGAGCAGTACTTC.

CDR3 nucleotides: TGTGCCAGTAGTATTTCGGGTTATCAGCCCCAGCATTTT. Translated, it gives CASSISGYQPQHF. V and J are TRBV19 and TRBJ1-5; D is uncertain. Germline CDR1 and CDR2: LNHDA and SQIVND (reference sequence). The ends were cut back, 3 bases at V and 5 bases at J, with 8 bases in the middle. The CDR3 is made up of 13 amino acids.

The CDR3, as DNA: TGTGCCAGCAGCTTGGCCTGGGGCCGGGAGCTGTTTTTT. It codes for CASSLAWGRELFF. The V and J genes are TRBV5-8 and TRBJ2-2, with D perhaps TRBD1 (5 bases). CDR1 is SGHTS and CDR2 is YDEGEE in the germline V gene. The CDR3 sequence is 13 residues long. V gave up 0 bases and J gave up 9 bases, with 9 bases separating them.

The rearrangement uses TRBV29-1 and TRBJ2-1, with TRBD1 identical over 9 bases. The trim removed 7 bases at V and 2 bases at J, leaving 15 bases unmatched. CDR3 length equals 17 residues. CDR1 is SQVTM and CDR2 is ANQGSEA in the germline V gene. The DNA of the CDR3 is TGCAGCGCTATACCGGGACAGGGAATTAAAGCCTACAATGAGCAGTTCTTC. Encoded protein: CSAIPGQGIKAYNEQFF.

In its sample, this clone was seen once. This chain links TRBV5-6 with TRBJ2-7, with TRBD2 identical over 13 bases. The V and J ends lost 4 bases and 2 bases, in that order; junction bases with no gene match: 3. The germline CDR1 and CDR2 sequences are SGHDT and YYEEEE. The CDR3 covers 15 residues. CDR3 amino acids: CASSEGLAGTYEQYF. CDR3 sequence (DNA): TGTGCCAGCAGCGAGGGACTAGCGGGAACCTACGAGCAGTACTTC.

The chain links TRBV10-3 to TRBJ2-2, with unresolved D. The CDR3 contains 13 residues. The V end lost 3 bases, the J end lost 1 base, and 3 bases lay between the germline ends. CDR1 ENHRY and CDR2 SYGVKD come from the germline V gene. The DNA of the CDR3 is TGTGCCATCAGTGAAGAGAACACCGGGGAGCTGTTTTTT. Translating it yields CAISEENTGELFF.

The CDR3 reads CASSFGDRGWTEAFF. In DNA form, the CDR3 reads TGTGCCAGCAGCTTTGGGGACAGGGGATGGACTGAAGCTTTCTTT. The chain carries TRBV7-9 and TRBJ1-1; 10 nucleotides line up with TRBD1. The CDR3 is made up of 15 amino acids. Germline loops: CDR1 SEHNR, CDR2 FQNEAQ (reference sequence). With V trimmed by 3 bases and J by 5 bases, 6 bases remained unmatched.

CDR3 sequence reads: CATHPRQYTGELFF. The CDR3 nucleotides read TGTGCCACCCACCCGCGTCAGTATACCGGGGAGCTGTTTTTT. The chain couples TRBV28 to TRBJ2-2; the D is unclear. CDR1 and CDR2 from the germline V gene are MDHEN and SYDVKM. Between the trimmed V and J ends, which lost 10 bases and 5 bases, there was a span of 17 bases. This CDR3 region has 14 residues.

The DNA for the CDR3 is TGTGCCAGCAGTGAAGTCGTGACAAAGACCTACGAGCAGTACTTC. It specifies CASSEVVTKTYEQYF. V and J are TRBV2 and TRBJ2-7; no firm D call. The CDR3 has 15 amino acids. The V gene's germline CDR1 is SNHLY and CDR2 FYNNEI. V shed 1 base and J shed 2 bases, with 12 bases lying between them.